This TCR beta chain was sequenced during a study of CD8 T cells in Susac syndrome. Sequencing of TCR beta was performed on blood CD8+ T cells and on blood CD4+ T cells. Bulk CD8+ and CD4+ cells came from magnetic negative isolation; CD8+ TEMRA by FACS. RNA was extracted with the RNeasy kit, and a quantity of about 0.45 to 1 ug was reverse transcribed using random hexamers. TCRdb re-called the immunoSEQ multiplex PCR reads through MiXCR, storing one row per CDR3 protein. This sample has some 150,000 distinct CDR3 sequences, with approximately 95% found just once. Sequencing input: CD4+ T cells from PBMCs. This TCR was sampled from a human donor in good health.

CDR3 nucleotide sequence: TGTGCCAGCAGTCCCCGGGGGGAAGGGTCCTACAATGAGCAGTTCTTC. Its translation is CASSPRGEGSYNEQFF. This chain uses TRBV12-3 or TRBV12-4 with TRBJ2-1, with 7 bases lining up with TRBD2. CDR3 length: 16 amino acids. The junction had 8 bases not matched to a gene; V was cut back by 5 bases and J by 1 base.